The clone carrying this TCR beta chain was seen repeatedly, ten times or more. Its antigen is unidentified. The data derive from a study of Graves' ophthalmopathy and Graves' hyperthyroidism. Investigators amplified TCR beta CDR3 regions from RNA transcripts. An opening RT-PCR round employed HTBI primers and preceded a second-round multiplex PCR. From the multiplex PCR reads, TCRdb called clonotypes with MiXCR, one entry per CDR3 protein. Of 740,000 or so distinct CDR3 sequences listed, roughly 41% are singletons. A volume of 8 to 10 ml of fresh peripheral blood supplied the PBMCs. Study findings and constraints: Ophthalmopathy versus stable hyperthyroidism: 13-signature model gave less than 90% sensitivity, 65% to 82% specificity. A majority of expanded thyroid clonotypes exceeding 0.001 frequency were likewise present in blood.

Specimen: peripheral blood. This sequence was found in an adult man with Graves' ophthalmopathy.

This CDR3 is CFLKGLYGYTF. For the CDR3, the DNA is TGTTTTCTGAAGGGACTCTATGGCTACACCTTC. V is TRBV7-9 and J is TRBJ1-2; the D gene is possibly TRBD1 (5 bases). The CDR3 runs 11 residues. Germline CDR1 is SEHNR and CDR2 is FQNEAQ (reference sequence).